A single sample gave rise to the 2 T cell receptor beta chains below, sequenced in a study of beta chain features in type 1 diabetes. Study results and caveats: Patients with Type 1 diabetes showed moderately but significantly shorter TCRB CDR3s in all four CD4+ subsets.

Expressed TCRB transcripts were sequenced because the isolated RNA had all been reverse transcribed beforehand. Assay: immunoSEQ multiplex PCR; the TCRdb copy retains only in-frame clones and omits some. The sample yields approximately 270,000 clones, about 13% seen once. Which antigens these TCRs recognize remains unknown. What was sequenced was naive CD4+ T cells from blood. The receptors were sampled from a man younger than 40 with type 1 diabetes.

The chain combines TRBV2 with TRBJ1-2; tentative D call: TRBD1 (5 bases). The CDR3 consists of 13 residues. V lost 8 bases and J 0 bases, leaving 10 bases between the germline ends. Germline-derived CDR1 and CDR2 are SNHLY and FYNNEI. Written as DNA, the CDR3 is TGTGCCAGCGGAGGGGAAGCTAACTATGGCTACACCTTC. This gives the protein CASGGEANYGYTF. Full variable domain (remainder filled in from reference TRBV2 and TRBJ1-2): EPEVTQTPSHQVTQMGQEVILRCVPISNHLYFYWYRQILGQKVEFLVSFYNNEISEKSEIFDDQFSVERPDGSNFTLKIRSTKLEDSAMYFCASGGEANYGYTFGSGTRLTVV.

The rearrangement links TRBV10-3 to TRBJ2-1, with 8 positions matching TRBD2. Losses at the gene ends were 3 bases for V and 9 bases for J; bases not matched to a gene: 10. Germline values: CDR1 ENHRY, CDR2 SYGVKD. The CDR3 contains 15 residues. CDR3: CAISDRGRRDGEQFF. The CDR3 nucleotides are TGTGCCATCAGTGATCGCGGGAGGAGAGACGGTGAGCAGTTCTTC.